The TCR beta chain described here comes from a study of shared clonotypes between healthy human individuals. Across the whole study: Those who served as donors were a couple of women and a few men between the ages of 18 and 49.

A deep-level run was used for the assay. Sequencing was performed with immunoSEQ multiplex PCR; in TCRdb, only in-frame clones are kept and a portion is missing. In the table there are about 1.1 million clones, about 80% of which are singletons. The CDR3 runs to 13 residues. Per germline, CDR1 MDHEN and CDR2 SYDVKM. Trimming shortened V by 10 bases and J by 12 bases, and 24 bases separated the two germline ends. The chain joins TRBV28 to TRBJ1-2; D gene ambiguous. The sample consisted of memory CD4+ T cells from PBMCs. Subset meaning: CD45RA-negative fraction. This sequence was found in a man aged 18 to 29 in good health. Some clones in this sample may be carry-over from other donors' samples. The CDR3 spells CATEDGSLGSDTF. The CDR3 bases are TGTGCCACCGAGGACGGATCCCTAGGCTCGGACACCTTC.